This T cell receptor (beta chain) appears in the sequencing data of a study of T cell repertoires in cytomegalovirus infection (dated by TCRdb to the late 2010s). At the level of the whole study: Peptide stimulations targeted recently identified HLA-C-restricted CMV epitopes, whose presentation resists viral immunomodulation, together with well-studied HLA-B-restricted epitopes. Because public TCR beta signatures pointed to carriage of CMV infection together with the matching HLA type, the HLA type of each donor mattered for the analysis. Results and caveats for the whole study, not just this receptor: Cumulative frequency of public TCR beta family members discriminated carriers of CMV infection plus the relevant HLA type in this cohort and an independent 352-donor cohort. The ex vivo response was dominated by HLA-C-restricted CMV-specific TCR beta clonotypes, and the single most frequent clonotype in two of eight donors was supplied by these HLA-C-restricted clonotypes.

The sample's treatment or condition label is to be understood as: in vitro stimulation with specific CMV peptide epitopes to enrich CMV-specific T cells. Worth noting for this clonotype: Its recognized antigen is unknown. There are no base qualities to consult, and no much larger clone falls within one base.

Sequencing instrument: Illumina HiSeq 1500. TCRdb passed the public sequencing reads through fastp at Q25 and MiXCR, retaining productive beta sequences. Rows are combined by CDR3 protein, so each entry shows the most common genes and DNA. The table for this sample lists 80,000 to 90,000 distinct CDR3 sequences; roughly half of them were counted only once. Approximately 93% of the sample is taken by the ten largest. The origin of this receptor is a human donor in good health (CMV status not recorded). Some clones in this sample may be carry-over from other donors' samples. The sequencing used CD8+ T cells from cultured PBMCs, collected from culture after CMV antigen stimulation.

The CDR3 corresponds to CASSDMTSGVSDTQYF. The nucleotide sequence reads as follows: TGTGCCAGCAGCGATATGACTAGCGGGGTGTCAGATACGCAGTATTTT. This sequence uses TRBV11-2 and TRBJ2-3; 11 bases in the junction line up with TRBD2. Including cysteine and phenylalanine, the CDR3 has 16 amino acids. Of all the DNA, just the CDR3 is kept, 48 bases in frame from base 1. V has 5 bases trimmed and J has 4 bases trimmed; junction bases matching no gene number 8. CDR1 and CDR2, looked up from the germline V gene, are SGHAT and FQNNGV.